This TCR beta chain was identified during a study of cytomegalovirus exposure and HLA in healthy donors. Comment on this clone: Its antigen is unidentified.

Study-level points and caveats: A later analysis linked about 17,000 TCR beta sequences to HLA alleles at 0.05 false discovery rate.

Primers included in the PCR were 60 Vbeta and 13 Jbeta primers. Profiling relied on immunoSEQ multiplex PCR, and the TCRdb table lists in-frame clones only, not all of them. This sample yields 50,000 to 70,000 clones, of which around 80% are seen a single time; approximately 2.9% belongs to the top ten. Germline V lookup: CDR1 LNHDA, CDR2 SQIVND (reference sequence). The CDR3 is made up of 14 amino acids. V trimming: 5 bases; J trimming: 2 bases; junction bases outside the gene matches: 5. The clonotype was recovered from a girl aged 10-17 years in good health and CMV-seropositive. The sample taken for sequencing was PBMCs. The chain has TRBV19 and TRBJ1-2, with 7 bases fitting TRBD1. The CDR3 region is CASSVGTANYGYTF. The CDR3 bases are TGTGCCAGTAGTGTTGGGACAGCAAACTATGGCTACACCTTC.